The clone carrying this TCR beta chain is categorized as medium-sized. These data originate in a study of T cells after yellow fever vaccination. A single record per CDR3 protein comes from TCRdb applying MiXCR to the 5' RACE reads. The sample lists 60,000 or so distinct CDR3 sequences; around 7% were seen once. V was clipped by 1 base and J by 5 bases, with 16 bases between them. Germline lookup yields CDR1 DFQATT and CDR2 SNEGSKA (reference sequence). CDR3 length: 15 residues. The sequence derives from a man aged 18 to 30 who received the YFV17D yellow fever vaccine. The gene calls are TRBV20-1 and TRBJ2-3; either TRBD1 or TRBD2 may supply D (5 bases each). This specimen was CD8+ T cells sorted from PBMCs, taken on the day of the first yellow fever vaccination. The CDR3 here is CSARARDEGRDTQYF. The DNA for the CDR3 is TGCAGTGCTAGAGCCCGGGACGAAGGAAGAGATACGCAGTATTTT.